This T cell receptor (beta chain) derives from a study of prognosis after radiotherapy for stage I lung cancer. Background on the study: There were seven or eight patients whose tumors were squamous cell carcinoma and 11 to 13 whose tumors were adenocarcinoma.

This clonotype appeared many times. As yet, its antigen is unknown. Germline CDR1 is MNHEY and CDR2 is SMNVEV (reference sequence). The CDR3 loop spans 15 amino acids. Trimming cost V 8 bases and J 4 bases, with 20 bases left between them. Without prior chemotherapy, radiotherapy or other malignancies, every patient was node-negative by CT and PET/CT. Broader study findings: Patients' TRBV and TRBJ gene usage reportedly differed by presence or absence of metastases.

Template was genomic DNA; TCR beta CDR3 amplified in two multiplex PCR rounds. TRBV and TRBJ genes each had their own specific primers in first-round PCR. Second-round PCR used universal primers. One entry per CDR3 protein results from TCRdb running MiXCR on the multiplex PCR reads. The sample has more than 30,000 distinct CDR3 sequences, roughly two fifths seen once. The sample in question was PBMCs, obtained before or after stereotactic body radiation therapy (not recorded which). The J gene is TRBJ2-5, the V gene TRBV27; D possibly uses TRBD1 or TRBD2 (6 bases each). The receptor was isolated from a donor aged 50 or older with non-small cell lung cancer. CDR3 coding DNA: TGTGCCAGCGCTCGGAGGGGGGCGAGAGGAGAGACCCAGTACTTC. This translates into CASARRGARGETQYF.